This is a list of T cell receptor beta chains from one sample in a study of T cell responses to AZD1222 COVID-19 vaccine. Sequencing was performed with immunoSEQ multiplex PCR; in TCRdb, only in-frame clones are kept and a portion is missing. The sample has 80,000 to 100,000 clones; 80% to 95% are singletons. The sequenced sample was peripheral blood, obtained 28 days after the second AZD1222 dose. The origin of the receptors is an adult who received the AZD1222 COVID-19 vaccine. The CDR3 runs from the conserved cysteine through the conserved F or W. A D gene is named only where the DNA matches it firmly. Clone size is not always given. Where it is, it says once, few, many or a class for expanded clones.

j_gene: TRBJ2-7
len: 15
abundance: -
d_gene: -
v_gene: TRBV13
CDR3nt: TGTGCCAGCAGCAAACAACCGGGGGCCAGGGGGGAGCAGTACTTC
CDR3aa: CASSKQPGARGEQYF

j_gene: TRBJ2-3
len: 17
abundance: -
d_gene: TRBD2
v_gene: TRBV6-1
CDR3nt: TGTGCCAGCAGTGTATCACCCGGACTAGCCGTTACAGATACGCAGTATTTT
CDR3aa: CASSVSPGLAVTDTQYF

j_gene: TRBJ1-1
len: 15
abundance: -
d_gene: -
v_gene: TRBV27
CDR3nt: TGTGCCAGCAGTTTGTATAGGAAGGGAGGGGGGGGAGCTTTCTTT
CDR3aa: CASSLYRKGGGGAFF

j_gene: TRBJ2-2
len: 15
abundance: -
d_gene: -
v_gene: TRBV14
CDR3nt: TGTGCCAGCAGCCGCGTTTCGGGGGCTACCGGGGAGCTGTTTTTT
CDR3aa: CASSRVSGATGELFF

j_gene: TRBJ2-5
len: 16
abundance: -
d_gene: TRBD1
v_gene: TRBV18
CDR3nt: TGTGCCAGCTCACCAAATCCAGGGGGCGGGGAGAAGACCCAGTACTTC
CDR3aa: CASSPNPGGGEKTQYF

j_gene: TRBJ1-1
len: 15
abundance: -
d_gene: -
v_gene: TRBV6-5
CDR3nt: TGTGCCAGCAGTTACGATCTCACAGGTTTTCCTTTGGCTTTCTTT
CDR3aa: CASSYDLTGFPLAFF

j_gene: TRBJ1-3
len: 17
abundance: -
d_gene: TRBD1
v_gene: TRBV4-1
CDR3nt: TGCGCCAGCAGCCAAGTGGTAAGGGGGCCAAAAGGAAACACCATATATTTT
CDR3aa: CASSQVVRGPKGNTIYF

j_gene: TRBJ2-3
len: 19
abundance: few
d_gene: -
v_gene: TRBV5-3
CDR3nt: TGTGCCAGAAGCTTGGCGTCGTGGCGGGGTTTAGAGTCCACAGATACGCAGTATTTT
CDR3aa: CARSLASWRGLESTDTQYF

j_gene: TRBJ1-1
len: 13
abundance: -
d_gene: -
v_gene: TRBV9
CDR3nt: TGTGCCAGCAGCGCAACAGGGAACACTGAAGCTTTCTTT
CDR3aa: CASSATGNTEAFF

j_gene: TRBJ1-1
len: 12
abundance: once
d_gene: -
v_gene: TRBV14
CDR3nt: TGTGCCAGCAGCCAAGAGAGAACTGAAGCTTTCTTT
CDR3aa: CASSQERTEAFF

j_gene: TRBJ2-5
len: 16
abundance: -
d_gene: -
v_gene: TRBV7-8
CDR3nt: TGTGCCAGCAGCTCAAGGAGGGCGACCTTCCAAGAGACCCAGTACTTC
CDR3aa: CASSSRRATFQETQYF

j_gene: TRBJ2-5
len: 13
abundance: few
d_gene: -
v_gene: TRBV2
CDR3nt: TGTGCCAGCAGTGGACGGCTGAAAGAGACCCAGTACTTC
CDR3aa: CASSGRLKETQYF

j_gene: TRBJ1-4
len: 14
abundance: -
d_gene: -
v_gene: TRBV6-2/TRBV6-3
CDR3nt: TGTGCCAGCAGTTACTTAAAGGTTGGGGAAAAACTGTTTTTT
CDR3aa: CASSYLKVGEKLFF

j_gene: TRBJ2-2
len: 13
abundance: -
d_gene: TRBD1
v_gene: TRBV2
CDR3nt: TGTGCCAAACGGACAGGCTGGACCGGGGAGCTGTTTTTT
CDR3aa: CAKRTGWTGELFF

j_gene: TRBJ2-7
len: 13
abundance: -
d_gene: -
v_gene: TRBV27
CDR3nt: TGTGCCAGCAGGGACCCTTTTAGCGCCGAGCAGTACTTC
CDR3aa: CASRDPFSAEQYF

j_gene: TRBJ2-5
len: 18
abundance: -
d_gene: TRBD2
v_gene: TRBV18
CDR3nt: TGTGCCAGCTCCGGACTAGCGGAGAAATACCTCTTAATTGAGACCCAGTACTTC
CDR3aa: CASSGLAEKYLLIETQYF

j_gene: TRBJ2-1
len: 14
abundance: -
d_gene: TRBD1
v_gene: TRBV7-3
CDR3nt: TGTGCCAGCAGCTCCGGACAGGGACACAATGAGCAGTTCTTC
CDR3aa: CASSSGQGHNEQFF

j_gene: TRBJ1-6
len: 16
abundance: -
d_gene: -
v_gene: TRBV28
CDR3nt: TGTGCCAGCAGTTTACACCGGAGCTCCTATAATTCACCCCTCCACTTT
CDR3aa: CASSLHRSSYNSPLHF

j_gene: TRBJ2-2
len: 16
abundance: -
d_gene: TRBD2
v_gene: TRBV5-1
CDR3nt: TGCGCCAGCAGCTTCAGACTAGCGGGACGAACCGGGGAGCTGTTTTTT
CDR3aa: CASSFRLAGRTGELFF

j_gene: TRBJ2-7
len: 15
abundance: -
d_gene: -
v_gene: TRBV11-3
CDR3nt: TGTGCCAGCAGCTTAGGTAAGACAGCCACCTACGAGCAGTACTTC
CDR3aa: CASSLGKTATYEQYF

j_gene: TRBJ1-5
len: 15
abundance: -
d_gene: -
v_gene: TRBV10-2
CDR3nt: TGCGCCAGCAGTGAGTGGACGCCGAGCAATCAGCCCCAGCATTTT
CDR3aa: CASSEWTPSNQPQHF

j_gene: TRBJ1-6
len: 14
abundance: -
d_gene: TRBD1
v_gene: TRBV19
CDR3nt: TGTGCCAGTAGTACGACAGGGGGCAACTCACCCCTCCACTTT
CDR3aa: CASSTTGGNSPLHF

j_gene: TRBJ2-2
len: 20
abundance: -
d_gene: -
v_gene: TRBV9
CDR3nt: TGTGCCAGCAGCGTCCAGCCCCTAGCGACCTGGGGGGTGAACACCGGGGAGCTGTTTTTT
CDR3aa: CASSVQPLATWGVNTGELFF

j_gene: TRBJ2-7
len: 14
abundance: -
d_gene: -
v_gene: TRBV13
CDR3nt: TGTGCCAGCAGACGGGGACCCAAGACCTACGAGCAGTACTTC
CDR3aa: CASRRGPKTYEQYF

j_gene: TRBJ2-7
len: 12
abundance: -
d_gene: TRBD1
v_gene: TRBV12-3/TRBV12-4
CDR3nt: TGTGCCAGCAGTCCGACAGGGGTCGAGCAGTACTTC
CDR3aa: CASSPTGVEQYF

j_gene: TRBJ1-4
len: 16
abundance: once
d_gene: -
v_gene: TRBV5-1
CDR3nt: TGCGCCAGCAGCTTAAGTTTGGTCGGGACAAATGAAAAACTGTTTTTT
CDR3aa: CASSLSLVGTNEKLFF

j_gene: TRBJ1-5
len: 19
abundance: -
d_gene: TRBD1
v_gene: TRBV30
CDR3nt: TGTGCCTGGAGTGTTGGGCGGGACAGGGGTTCAAATAGCAATCAGCCCCAGCATTTT
CDR3aa: CAWSVGRDRGSNSNQPQHF

j_gene: TRBJ2-7
len: 14
abundance: -
d_gene: TRBD1
v_gene: TRBV5-1
CDR3nt: TGCGCCAGCAGCCCGGGACAGGGGGCCCACGAGCAGTACTTC
CDR3aa: CASSPGQGAHEQYF

j_gene: TRBJ2-5
len: 14
abundance: -
d_gene: -
v_gene: TRBV5-1
CDR3nt: TGCGCCAGCAGCTCCGGACAGATTCAAGAGACCCAGTACTTC
CDR3aa: CASSSGQIQETQYF

j_gene: TRBJ1-6
len: 15
abundance: -
d_gene: TRBD1
v_gene: TRBV6-4
CDR3nt: TGTGCCAGCAGGACCACGGAGGGGGCAGGTTCACCCCTCCACTTT
CDR3aa: CASRTTEGAGSPLHF

j_gene: TRBJ1-2
len: 12
abundance: -
d_gene: -
v_gene: TRBV4-1
CDR3nt: TGCGCCAGCAGCCAAGGCAACTATGGCTACACCTTC
CDR3aa: CASSQGNYGYTF

j_gene: TRBJ1-5
len: 16
abundance: -
d_gene: -
v_gene: TRBV2
CDR3nt: TGTGCCAGCAGTGAAATCCTGGCCCGGGGGGACCAGCCCCAGCATTTT
CDR3aa: CASSEILARGDQPQHF

j_gene: TRBJ1-1
len: 14
abundance: -
d_gene: -
v_gene: TRBV27
CDR3nt: TGTGCCAGCAGTCCCCGCGTCATGAACACTGAAGCTTTCTTT
CDR3aa: CASSPRVMNTEAFF

j_gene: TRBJ1-2
len: 15
abundance: -
d_gene: TRBD1
v_gene: TRBV25-1
CDR3nt: TGTGCCAGCAGTGGGACAGGGGTTCGGGTCTATGGCTACACCTTC
CDR3aa: CASSGTGVRVYGYTF

j_gene: TRBJ2-7
len: 13
abundance: few
d_gene: -
v_gene: TRBV15
CDR3nt: TGTGCCACCAGCAGGAAGGGGGCCTACGAGCAGTACTTC
CDR3aa: CATSRKGAYEQYF

j_gene: TRBJ1-6
len: 13
abundance: -
d_gene: -
v_gene: TRBV20-1
CDR3nt: TGCAGTGCTAGTGGGGGGATGGTTTCACCCCTCCACTTT
CDR3aa: CSASGGMVSPLHF

j_gene: TRBJ1-2
len: 12
abundance: -
d_gene: -
v_gene: TRBV30
CDR3nt: TGTGCCTGGAGTGCTCCCCCGGGGGGCTACACCTTC
CDR3aa: CAWSAPPGGYTF

j_gene: TRBJ1-3
len: 14
abundance: -
d_gene: -
v_gene: TRBV18
CDR3nt: TGTGCCAGCTCATCAGGATTCTCTGGAAACACCATATATTTT
CDR3aa: CASSSGFSGNTIYF

j_gene: TRBJ2-7
len: 15
abundance: once
d_gene: -
v_gene: TRBV19
CDR3nt: TGTGCCAGTAGTATAGCATTGGTTTCGTCCTACGAGCAGTACTTC
CDR3aa: CASSIALVSSYEQYF

j_gene: TRBJ1-2
len: 14
abundance: -
d_gene: TRBD1
v_gene: TRBV27
CDR3nt: TGTGCCAGCAAACCGACAGGGGACCATCGGGGCTACACCTTC
CDR3aa: CASKPTGDHRGYTF

j_gene: TRBJ1-2
len: 13
abundance: -
d_gene: -
v_gene: TRBV7-9
CDR3nt: TGTGCCAGCAGCTTCTGGGAGAGGGGTGGCTACACCTTC
CDR3aa: CASSFWERGGYTF

j_gene: TRBJ2-1
len: 16
abundance: -
d_gene: -
v_gene: TRBV30
CDR3nt: TGTGCCTGGAGTGACAAGTACGTAAGGGTCTACAATGAGCAGTTCTTC
CDR3aa: CAWSDKYVRVYNEQFF

j_gene: TRBJ1-5
len: 14
abundance: -
d_gene: -
v_gene: TRBV28
CDR3nt: -
CDR3aa: CASTARPSILAQHF

j_gene: TRBJ2-6
len: 16
abundance: -
d_gene: -
v_gene: TRBV2
CDR3nt: TGTGCCAGCGTCGGCGGGGTGCCCTCTGGGGCCAACGTCCTGACTTTC
CDR3aa: CASVGGVPSGANVLTF

j_gene: TRBJ1-1
len: 13
abundance: -
d_gene: -
v_gene: TRBV5-1
CDR3nt: TGCGCCAGCAGCATCGGAGAGAACACTGAAGCTTTCTTT
CDR3aa: CASSIGENTEAFF

j_gene: TRBJ1-2
len: 12
abundance: -
d_gene: -
v_gene: TRBV30
CDR3nt: TGTGCCTGGACCTCAGGCGGGGATGGCTACACCTTC
CDR3aa: CAWTSGGDGYTF

j_gene: TRBJ2-7
len: 14
abundance: -
d_gene: TRBD1
v_gene: TRBV20-1
CDR3nt: TGCAGTGCTAGTAGACAGGGCTTCTCCTACGAGCAGTACTTC
CDR3aa: CSASRQGFSYEQYF

j_gene: TRBJ1-5
len: 18
abundance: few
d_gene: TRBD1
v_gene: TRBV15
CDR3nt: TGTGCCACCAGCAGAAGACAGGGTCTTCCGTATAGCAATCAGCCCCAGCATTTT
CDR3aa: CATSRRQGLPYSNQPQHF

j_gene: TRBJ1-1
len: 13
abundance: -
d_gene: -
v_gene: TRBV30
CDR3nt: TGTGCCTGGAGTGTACTTCCTTACACTGAAGCTTTCTTT
CDR3aa: CAWSVLPYTEAFF

j_gene: TRBJ2-6
len: 16
abundance: -
d_gene: -
v_gene: TRBV5-8
CDR3nt: TGTGCCAGCAGCTTTTGGGGGAACTCTGGGGCCAACGTCCTGACTTTC
CDR3aa: CASSFWGNSGANVLTF

j_gene: TRBJ2-2
len: 16
abundance: -
d_gene: TRBD1
v_gene: TRBV5-1
CDR3nt: TGCGCCAGCAGCCTTGGACAGGTCCCGAACACCGGGGAGCTGTTTTTT
CDR3aa: CASSLGQVPNTGELFF

j_gene: TRBJ1-1
len: 14
abundance: -
d_gene: -
v_gene: TRBV29-1
CDR3nt: TGCAGCGGGGGGGATCGACAGACTTACACTGAAGCTTTCTTT
CDR3aa: CSGGDRQTYTEAFF

j_gene: TRBJ1-2
len: 13
abundance: few
d_gene: -
v_gene: TRBV5-5
CDR3nt: TGTGCCAGCAGGATCACAGGGTTCGATGGCTACACCTTC
CDR3aa: CASRITGFDGYTF